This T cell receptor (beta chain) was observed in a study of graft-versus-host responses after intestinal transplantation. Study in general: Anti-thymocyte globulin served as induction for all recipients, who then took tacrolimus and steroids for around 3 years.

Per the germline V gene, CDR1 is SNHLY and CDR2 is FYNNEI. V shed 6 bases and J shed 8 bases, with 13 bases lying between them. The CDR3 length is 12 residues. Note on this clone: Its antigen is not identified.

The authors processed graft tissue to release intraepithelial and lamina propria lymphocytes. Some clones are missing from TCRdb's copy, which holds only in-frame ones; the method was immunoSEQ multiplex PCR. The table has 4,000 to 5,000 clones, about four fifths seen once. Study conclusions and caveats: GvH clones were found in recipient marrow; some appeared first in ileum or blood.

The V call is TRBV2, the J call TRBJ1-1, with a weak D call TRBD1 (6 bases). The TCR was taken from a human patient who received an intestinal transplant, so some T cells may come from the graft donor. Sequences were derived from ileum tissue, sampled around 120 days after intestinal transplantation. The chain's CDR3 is CASRDRKREAFF. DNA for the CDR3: TGTGCCAGCAGGGACAGAAAGCGAGAAGCTTTCTTT.